The source of this T cell receptor beta chain is a study of T cell changes during pregnancy in multiple sclerosis. In germline, CDR1 is LGHNA, CDR2 YNFKEQ. After removal of 4 bases from V and 0 bases from J, the junction contained 2 bases not matched to a gene. The CDR3 extends over 15 amino acids. Some clones are missing from TCRdb's copy, which holds only in-frame ones; the method was immunoSEQ multiplex PCR. Among 60,000 or so clones listed, approximately 92% were seen once. V is TRBV4-2 and J is TRBJ2-3, with 9 bases lining up with TRBD2. The sequences come from CD4+ T cells from peripheral blood mononuclear cells, collected before pregnancy. This TCR came from a female donor with multiple sclerosis, enrolled in a pregnancy study. CDR3 nucleotide sequence: TGTGCCAGCAGCCGAGCGGGGGGAAGCACAGATACGCAGTATTTT. This codes for CASSRAGGSTDTQYF.